This TCR beta chain emerged from a study of spatial heterogeneity in lung cancer. V trimming: 5 bases; J trimming: 8 bases; junction bases outside the gene matches: 9. The CDR3 spans 15 residues. Germline V lookup: CDR1 SGHAT, CDR2 FQNNGV. Study-wide points: Higher tumor mutation counts went along with higher counts of expanded intratumoral alpha and beta TCRs.

Time point described: sample taken at primary tumor resection. This clonotype was counted many times. Its antigen is unidentified. TCRdb reprocessed the 5' RACE reads via MiXCR and lists one record per CDR3 protein. The repertoire holds about 11,000 distinct CDR3 sequences, with around 5% as singletons. The chain links TRBV11-2 to TRBJ2-1, with 10 bases lining up with TRBD2. Sequenced material: lung tumor tissue, taken at surgery. The clonotype originates from a male donor with early-stage non-small cell lung cancer. CDR3 DNA: TGTGCCAGCAGCGCCGGGCTAGCGGGAGAGGATGAGCAGTTCTTC. Translation: CASSAGLAGEDEQFF.